This T cell receptor beta chain stems from a study of cytomegalovirus exposure and HLA in healthy donors. The overall study: Earlier sequencing of 150 million to 200 million T cells yielded roughly 120 million unique TCR beta sequences. Study-level points and caveats: The authors later found most CMV-associated TCR beta chains appeared HLA-restricted. Later genetic work tied a missense DCLRE1C variant to beta-chain V and J trimming. Accounts indicate the classifier identified cytomegalovirus status with strong specificity and sensitivity.

In the case of this clone: Its cognate antigen is unknown.

Vbeta (60) and Jbeta (13) primers were used in the PCR. Repertoires were generated with immunoSEQ multiplex PCR, while TCRdb's copy carries only in-frame clones and drops some. The sample lists roughly 100,000 clones, 75% to 85% occurring once. This TCR came from a man younger than 40 in good health and CMV-seronegative. The specimen sequenced was PBMCs.

The CDR3 reads CAWAGGSNQPQHF. DNA of the CDR3: TGTGCCTGGGCAGGGGGTAGCAATCAGCCCCAGCATTTT. The genes are TRBV30 and TRBJ1-5, with 7 nucleotides matching TRBD1. V dropped 5 bases and J dropped 0; count of bases not matched to a gene: 1. Germline loops: CDR1 GTSNPN, CDR2 SVGIG (reference sequence). The CDR3 sequence is 13 residues long. The whole variable domain, filled in from reference TRBV30 and TRBJ1-5, reads SQTIHQWPATLVQPVGSPLSLECTVEGTSNPNLYWYRQAAGRGLQLLFYSVGIGQISSEVPQNLSASRPQDRQFILSSKKLLLSDSGFYLCAWAGGSNQPQHFGDGTRLSIL.